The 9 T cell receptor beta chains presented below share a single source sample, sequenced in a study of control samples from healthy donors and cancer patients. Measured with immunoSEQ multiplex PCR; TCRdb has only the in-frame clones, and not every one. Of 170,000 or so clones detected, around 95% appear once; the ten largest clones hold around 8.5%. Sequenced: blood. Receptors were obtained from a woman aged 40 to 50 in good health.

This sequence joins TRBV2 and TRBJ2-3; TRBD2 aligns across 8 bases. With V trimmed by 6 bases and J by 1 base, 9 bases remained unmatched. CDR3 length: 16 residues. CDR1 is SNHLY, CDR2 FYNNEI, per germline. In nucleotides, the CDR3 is TGTGCCAGCAGCCTAACATTGACTAGCGGCACAGATACGCAGTATTTT. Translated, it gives CASSLTLTSGTDTQYF.

The CDR3 here is CASSQDLGYEQYF. The CDR3 nucleotides are TGCGCCAGCAGCCAAGATCTGGGGTACGAGCAGTACTTC. The genes are TRBV4-3 and TRBJ2-7; D gene unclear. Germline V gene data show CDR1 as LGHNA and CDR2 as YSLEER. Between the trimmed V and J ends, which lost 0 bases and 4 bases, there was a span of 7 bases. This CDR3 comprises 13 residues.

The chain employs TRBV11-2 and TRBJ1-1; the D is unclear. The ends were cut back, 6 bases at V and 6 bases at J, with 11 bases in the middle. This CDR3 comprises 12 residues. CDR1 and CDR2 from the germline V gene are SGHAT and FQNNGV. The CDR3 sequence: CASRQPPAEAFF. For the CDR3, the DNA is TGTGCCAGCAGGCAGCCCCCGGCTGAAGCTTTCTTT.

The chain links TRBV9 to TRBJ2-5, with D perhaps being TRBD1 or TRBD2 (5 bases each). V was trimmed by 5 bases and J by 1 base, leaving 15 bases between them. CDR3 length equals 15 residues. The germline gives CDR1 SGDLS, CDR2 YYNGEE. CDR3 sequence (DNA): TGTGCCAGCAGTCGTAGGTGGGGGACCCAAGAGACCCAGTACTTC. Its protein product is CASSRRWGTQETQYF.

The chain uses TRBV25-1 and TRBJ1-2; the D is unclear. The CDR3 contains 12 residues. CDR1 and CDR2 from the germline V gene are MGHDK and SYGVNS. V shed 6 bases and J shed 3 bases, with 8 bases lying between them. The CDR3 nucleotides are TGTGCCAGCAGGATGGGCGACTATGGCTACACCTTC. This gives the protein CASRMGDYGYTF.

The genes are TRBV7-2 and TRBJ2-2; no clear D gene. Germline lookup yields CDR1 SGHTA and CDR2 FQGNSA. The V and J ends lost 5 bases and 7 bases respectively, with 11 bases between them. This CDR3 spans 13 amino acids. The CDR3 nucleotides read TGTGCCAGCAGCCCGCGAAGGAACGGGGAGCTGTTTTTT. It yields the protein CASSPRRNGELFF.

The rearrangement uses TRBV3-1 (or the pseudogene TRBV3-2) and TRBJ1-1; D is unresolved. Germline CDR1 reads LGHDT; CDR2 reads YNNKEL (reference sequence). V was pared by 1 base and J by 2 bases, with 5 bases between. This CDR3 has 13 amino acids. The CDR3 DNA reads TGTGCCAGCAGCCAAGCGAGTAACACTGAAGCTTTCTTT. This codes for CASSQASNTEAFF.

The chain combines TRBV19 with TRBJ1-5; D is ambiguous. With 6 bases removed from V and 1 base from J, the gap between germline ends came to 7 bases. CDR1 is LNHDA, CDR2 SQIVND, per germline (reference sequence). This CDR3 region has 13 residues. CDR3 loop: CASRDRSNQPQHF. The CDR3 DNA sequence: TGTGCCAGTAGGGACCGAAGCAATCAGCCCCAGCATTTT.

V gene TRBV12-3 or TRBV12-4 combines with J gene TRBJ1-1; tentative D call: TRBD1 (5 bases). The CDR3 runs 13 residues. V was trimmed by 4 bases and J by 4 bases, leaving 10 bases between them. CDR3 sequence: CASSWTILTEAFF. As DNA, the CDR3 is TGTGCCAGCAGTTGGACAATTCTCACTGAAGCTTTCTTT.